The rows below give T cell receptor beta chains drawn from one sample of a study of blood T cell repertoires in COVID-19. Assay: immunoSEQ multiplex PCR; the TCRdb copy retains only in-frame clones and omits some. The sample consists of fewer than 350,000 clones, 65% to 90% of them appearing once. The source material was peripheral blood. The receptors shown here come from a woman in her 70s with COVID-19, enrolled during active disease. The CDR3 runs from the conserved cysteine through the conserved F or W. The order of the fields is V gene, D gene, J gene, clone size, CDR3 DNA, CDR3 protein. The D gene is left open where the match is weak. Rows give clone size only sometimes, using once, few, many, or a class for an expanded clone.

TRBV9	TRBD2	TRBJ2-5	few	TGTGCCAGCAGCCCCTCACAGGCGGGGGGGGCAACCCAGTACTTC	CASSPSQAGGATQYF
TRBV7-2	TRBD2	TRBJ2-1	.	TGTGCCAGCAGCCCCGTCGGGACTAGCGGGGGAATCTTC	CASSPVGTSGGIF
TRBV19	.	TRBJ2-7	few	TGTGCCAGTAGGGAGAGGCCCCTGTCGTACTTC	CASRERPLSYF
TRBV27	.	TRBJ1-1	.	TGTGCCAGCTCTCGGGGACAGAACACTGAAGCTTTCTTT	CASSRGQNTEAFF
TRBV10-3	TRBD1	TRBJ1-1	.	TGTGCCATCAGTTCGGGACAGGGGGGCGACACTGAAGCTTTCTTT	CAISSGQGGDTEAFF
TRBV6-1	.	TRBJ1-1	.	TGTGCCAGCAGTGAGCCAGGGAAGATCACTGAAGCTTTCTTT	CASSEPGKITEAFF
TRBV10-3	TRBD2	TRBJ2-7	.	TGTGCCATAAGGGGACTAGCGGTCTACGAGCAGTACTTC	CAIRGLAVYEQYF
TRBV30	.	TRBJ1-3	.	TGTGCCTGGAGTGTACGGGGAGGGTCGCCTGGAAACACCATATATTTT	CAWSVRGGSPGNTIYF
TRBV9	TRBD1	TRBJ1-4	.	TGTGCCAGCAGCGTAGGAGGAGGGGGCGGGGAAAAACTGTTTTTT	CASSVGGGGGEKLFF
TRBV28	TRBD1	TRBJ1-6	.	TGTGCCAGCAGTTACAGGGGGTCCCCCTATAATTCACCCCTCCACTTT	CASSYRGSPYNSPLHF
TRBV6-5	.	TRBJ1-1	few	TGTGCCAGCAGTCTGAGAGTCCCCGACACTGAAGCTTTCTTT	CASSLRVPDTEAFF
TRBV6-5	TRBD2	TRBJ2-3	.	TGTGCCACCGGGACTAGCGGGGGGGTCGGAGATACGCAGTATTTT	CATGTSGGVGDTQYF
TRBV5-1	.	TRBJ2-5	.	TGCGCCAGCAGCTTGGAGGGGGTGGAGGAAGAGACCCAGTACTTC	CASSLEGVEEETQYF
TRBV7-8	TRBD2	TRBJ2-3	.	TGTGCCAGCAGCTTCTTCGGACTAGCGGTTACAGATACGCAGTATTTT	CASSFFGLAVTDTQYF
TRBV24-1	.	TRBJ2-5	.	TGTGCCACCGCGAGGGGGAATCTGGAGACCCAGTACTTC	CATARGNLETQYF
TRBV12-5	.	TRBJ1-6	.	TGTGCTAGTGGTCGGACAGATATTTCACCCCTCCACTTT	CASGRTDISPLHF
TRBV2	TRBD2	TRBJ2-1	.	TGTGCCAGCTACTTTCTAGCGGGGTACAATGAGCAGTTCTTC	CASYFLAGYNEQFF
TRBV12-3/TRBV12-4	TRBD2	TRBJ2-3	.	TGTGCCAGCAGTAGTAGCGGGGGGGCTACGCAGTATTTT	CASSSSGGATQYF
TRBV15	TRBD1	TRBJ2-1	.	TGTGCCACCAGCAGAGCCGACAGGGTCGGCAATGAGCAGTTCTTC	CATSRADRVGNEQFF
TRBV19	TRBD1	TRBJ2-7	.	TGTGCCAGTAGTGCTCCCGGGACAGGGGCCTACGAGCAGTACTTC	CASSAPGTGAYEQYF
TRBV7-2	.	TRBJ1-3	.	TGTGCCAGCAGCCCTACAGGGTCCGGAAACACCATATATTTT	CASSPTGSGNTIYF
TRBV20-1	.	TRBJ1-2	.	TGCAGTGCTAGAGACGGCTATGGCTACACCTTC	CSARDGYGYTF
TRBV7-9	TRBD2	TRBJ2-3	.	TGTGCCAGCAGCTTGGGGGGGACTGCCGATACGCAGTATTTT	CASSLGGTADTQYF
TRBV9	TRBD1	TRBJ1-1	.	TGTGCCAGCAGCCCCGACCTCGGGACAGGGAGGAACACTGAAGCTTTCTTT	CASSPDLGTGRNTEAFF
TRBV24-1	.	TRBJ2-2	.	TGTGCCACCAGATCCGACAGTAACACCGGGGAGCTGTTTTTT	CATRSDSNTGELFF
TRBV27	.	TRBJ2-3	.	TGTGCCAGCAGTTTACGAGGCTGGGGCACAGATACGCAGTATTTT	CASSLRGWGTDTQYF
TRBV28	.	TRBJ2-2	.	TGTGCCAGCACCCATTCTCGGGGAAGAGGTCCCGGGGAGCTGTTTTTT	CASTHSRGRGPGELFF
TRBV6-5	.	TRBJ2-6	.	TGTGCCAGCAGTTTGAGGGTGGCCAACGTCCTGACTTTC	CASSLRVANVLTF
TRBV5-1	TRBD1	TRBJ2-5	.	TGCGCCAGCAGCCTATCCGGGACAGGGGTGAGAGAGACCCAGTACTTC	CASSLSGTGVRETQYF
TRBV6-1	.	TRBJ1-1	once	TGTGCCAGCAGTGAGTGGAGCCCTGAAGCTTTCTTT	CASSEWSPEAFF
TRBV6-5	TRBD1	TRBJ2-7	.	TGTGCCAGCAGTTACGGTCGACAGGGGGCCTATGAGCAGTACTTC	CASSYGRQGAYEQYF
TRBV6-2/TRBV6-3	.	TRBJ2-3	few	TGTGCCAGCAGTTACTTCCGAGATACGCAGTATTTT	CASSYFRDTQYF
TRBV7-8	TRBD2	TRBJ2-5	.	TGTGCCAGCAGCTCGCGGGAAGGCGGGGGGGCCAGGGAGACCCAGTACTTC	CASSSREGGGARETQYF
TRBV13	.	TRBJ2-3	.	TGTGCCAGCAGCCGGCGCCCCAGCGTACCTACTAGCACAGATACGCAGTATTTT	CASSRRPSVPTSTDTQYF
TRBV5-1	TRBD2	TRBJ2-3	once	TGCGCCAGCAGCTCGCTACCCTCTAGCGGGGACGCAGATACGCAGTATTTT	CASSSLPSSGDADTQYF
TRBV7-8	.	TRBJ1-6	.	TGTGCCAGCAGCTTAAATGCGGATTCTTCACCCCTCCACTTT	CASSLNADSSPLHF
TRBV3-1/TRBV3-2	TRBD1	TRBJ1-4	.	TGTGCCAGCAGCGTACGGACAGGGGGAAATGAAAAACTGTTTTTT	CASSVRTGGNEKLFF
TRBV19	.	TRBJ1-5	few	TGTGCCAGTGACGAGTTCTTGAGGAGCAATCAGCCCCAGCATTTT	CASDEFLRSNQPQHF
TRBV30	TRBD1	TRBJ2-7	few	TGTGCCTGGAGGGGATCGGACAGGGGTTACGAGCAGTACTTC	CAWRGSDRGYEQYF
TRBV6-5	TRBD2	TRBJ2-5	.	TGTGCCAGCAAGGAGCGGACTAGCGGGGGGGAGACCCAGTACTTC	CASKERTSGGETQYF
TRBV7-2	TRBD1	TRBJ1-3	.	TGTGCCAGCAGCGTCGACAGGGGAGAAACTGGAAACACCATATATTTT	CASSVDRGETGNTIYF
TRBV15	.	TRBJ1-5	.	TGTGCCACCAGCAGAGCCGAAGCAGGGGACCAGCCCCAGCATTTT	CATSRAEAGDQPQHF
TRBV6-2/TRBV6-3	.	TRBJ2-5	.	TGTGCCAGCAGTTACTCGAAAAGTGCGGGGACCCAGTACTTC	CASSYSKSAGTQYF
TRBV24-1	TRBD1	TRBJ2-7	.	TGTGCCACCAGTGAGGCCCGGGACAGGGGTATACGGGAGCAGTACTTC	CATSEARDRGIREQYF
TRBV12-3/TRBV12-4	.	TRBJ1-4	.	TGTGCCAGCGCGCGTGGTTCTAATGAAAAACTGTTTTTT	CASARGSNEKLFF
TRBV12-1	.	TRBJ2-3	.	TGTGCCAGCAGTCACAGGACTAGCGGGTGCGTTGATACGCAGTATTTT	CASSHRTSGCVDTQYF
TRBV6-5	.	TRBJ2-1	.	TGTGCCAGCAAAGTGAGCGCTCATTACAATGAGCAGTTCTTC	CASKVSAHYNEQFF
TRBV11-3	TRBD1	TRBJ2-7	.	TGTGCCAGCAGCTCAGGGACAGGGACCTACGAGCAGTACTTC	CASSSGTGTYEQYF
TRBV4-1	.	TRBJ1-4	few	TGCGCCAGCAGCCAAGATGTTGCAGGGAAACTGTTTTTT	CASSQDVAGKLFF